This T cell receptor (beta chain) derives from a study of blood T cell repertoires in COVID-19. The method was immunoSEQ multiplex PCR; TCRdb's version includes in-frame clones alone and lacks a portion of them. The sample has some 250,000 clones; about nine tenths are singletons. The J segment lost 3 bases and the V segment lost 10 bases, leaving 7 bases of the junction unmatched. Germline lookup yields CDR1 MDHEN and CDR2 SYDVKM. This CDR3 has 14 amino acids. All enrollees were about 18 to 89 years old and from fewer than 30 US areas. Sequencing was carried out using PBMCs or T cells enriched from blood (not recorded which). The V and J genes are TRBV28 and TRBJ2-2; 8 bases map to TRBD2. This clonotype originated in a woman aged 25-40 years with acute COVID-19. CDR3 protein: CATRGGVYTGELFF. The CDR3 coding sequence is TGTGCCACCCGGGGGGGAGTGTACACCGGGGAGCTGTTTTTT. The whole variable domain, filled in from reference TRBV28 and TRBJ2-2, reads DVKVTQSSRYLVKRTGEKVFLECVQDMDHENMFWYRQDPGLGLRLIYFSYDVKMKEKGDIPEGYSVSREKKERFSLILESASTNQTSMYLCATRGGVYTGELFFGEGSRLTVL.